Listed here are 14 T cell receptor beta chains from one sample, sequenced in a study of Tregs in tolerant kidney transplant recipients. The nonmyeloablative bone marrow transplants came from related graft donors, with transient mixed chimerism. The assay was immunoSEQ multiplex PCR, and TCRdb's table has in-frame clones only and misses some. The sample has under 90,000 clones, 90% to 95% seen once. The starting material was CD4+ T cells from blood (PBMCs), obtained 24 months after the transplant. The source of these receptors is a human patient who received a combined kidney and bone marrow transplant. T cells may partly derive from the graft donor.

The chain links TRBV7-2 to TRBJ2-5; the match to TRBD2 covers 8 bases. With V trimmed by 2 bases and J by 5 bases, 7 bases remained unmatched. The CDR3 length is 15 residues. The V gene's germline CDR1 is SGHTA and CDR2 FQGNSA. The CDR3 nucleotides are TGTGCCAGCAGCTTAAGGAGCGGGAGTTTTGAGACCCAGTACTTC. This translates into CASSLRSGSFETQYF.

The gene calls are TRBV7-2 and TRBJ2-5, with D maybe TRBD2 (6 bases). CDR3 size: 15 residues. Germline assignment: CDR1 SGHTA and CDR2 FQGNSA. V dropped 0 bases and J dropped 5 bases, with 13 bases sitting between them. The CDR3, as DNA: TGTGCCAGCAGCTTAGCGCGCACGGCGGGGGAGACCCAGTACTTC. The encoded protein is CASSLARTAGETQYF.

J is TRBJ2-5 and V is TRBV7-2; TRBD2 matches 9 bases. Germline values: CDR1 SGHTA, CDR2 FQGNSA. The CDR3 loop spans 15 amino acids. V lost 5 bases, J lost 5 bases, and 9 bases stayed unmatched. The CDR3 coding sequence is TGTGCCAGCAGCCTTAGCGGGAGTGGTGTGGAGACCCAGTACTTC. Its translation: CASSLSGSGVETQYF.

This chain uses TRBV4-1 with TRBJ2-5; TRBD2 matches 10 bases. The germline V gene has CDR1 MGHRA and CDR2 YSYEKL. V lost 0 bases, J lost 5 bases, and 3 bases stayed unmatched. CDR3 size: 15 residues. The chain's CDR3 is CASSQDGTSVETQYF. CDR3 nucleotides: TGCGCCAGCAGCCAAGATGGGACTAGCGTGGAGACCCAGTACTTC.

About this clone itself: The DNA is left out, because the CDR3 cannot be placed on it with certainty; the CDR3 is given as TCRdb lists it. The chain has TRBV6-6 and TRBJ2-1; no check of the table's D call, TRBD1, against the DNA was made. Looked up from germline, CDR1 is MNHNY and CDR2 is SVGAGI (reference sequence). The CDR3 is 14 amino acids in total, end residues counted. The CDR3 protein is CASSFGQGNNEQFF.

CDR3 nucleotides: TGTGCCAGCAATGACAGGTCCGGGGAGCTGTTTTTT. The encoded protein is CASNDRSGELFF. This chain links TRBV19 with TRBJ2-2, with a possible D match to TRBD1 (6 bases). V was cut by 9 bases and J by 6 bases, with 11 bases left in between. This CDR3 is built from 12 residues. The germline CDR1 and CDR2 sequences are LNHDA and SQIVND (reference sequence).

The rearrangement links TRBV6-1 to TRBJ2-7; D may be TRBD1 (6 bases). CDR1 is MNHNS and CDR2 is SASEGT in the germline V gene. V lost 4 bases and J 3 bases, leaving 10 bases between the germline ends. This CDR3 is 13 amino acids long. DNA for the CDR3: TGTGCCAGCAGTGGGCAGGGGCTCTACGAGCAGTACTTC. Protein: CASSGQGLYEQYF.

The chain has TRBV4-3 and TRBJ1-2; D gene uncertain. Germline V lookup: CDR1 LGHNA, CDR2 YSLEER. The V gene lost 1 base and the J gene lost 4 bases, with 13 bases spanning the gap. The CDR3 sequence is 15 residues long. This CDR3 reads CASSQGAYPSYGYTF. The CDR3 nucleotides are TGCGCCAGCAGCCAAGGGGCCTACCCAAGCTATGGCTACACCTTC.

This sequence joins TRBV19 and TRBJ2-6; 10 nucleotides align to TRBD1. CDR3 length: 17 amino acids. Germline CDR1 reads LNHDA; CDR2 reads SQIVND (reference sequence). The J segment lost 1 base and the V segment lost 8 bases, leaving 8 bases of the junction unmatched. The CDR3 here is CASSPTGGSSGANVLTF. The DNA for the CDR3 is TGTGCCAGTTCTCCGACAGGGGGCTCGTCTGGGGCCAACGTCCTGACTTTC.

V is TRBV7-9 and J is TRBJ2-1; D possibly corresponds to TRBD2 (6 bases). Germline assignment: CDR1 SEHNR and CDR2 FQNEAQ (reference sequence). The CDR3 extends over 16 amino acids. Trimming stripped 4 bases from V and 6 bases from J, with 19 bases between. The CDR3 protein is CASSSPGSGVFNEQFF. CDR3 sequence (DNA): TGTGCCAGCAGCTCCCCGGGGTCGGGGGTCTTCAATGAGCAGTTCTTC.

CDR3 nucleotide sequence: TGTGCCTGGATAATAGGGGCCTTCCAATATGGCTACACCTTC. Encoded protein: CAWIIGAFQYGYTF. The chain recombines TRBV30 with TRBJ1-2; possibly TRBD1 for D (5 bases). Trimming removed 4 bases from V and 5 bases from J, with 17 bases in between. The CDR3 sequence is 14 residues long. In germline, CDR1 is GTSNPN, CDR2 SVGIG (reference sequence).

There are a few counts of this clone. The junction shows a germline mismatch at one end, possibly a read error. V usage is TRBV6-1 and J usage is TRBJ1-6, with D maybe TRBD1 (5 bases). The germline CDR1 and CDR2 sequences are MNHNS and SASEGT. The CDR3 is 15 residues long. The chain's CDR3 is CATGHLSSYNSPLHF. The CDR3 bases are TGTGCCACTGGACATTTGAGCTCCTATAATTCCCCCCTCCACTTT.

The chain is built from TRBV6-5 and TRBJ2-1; D perhaps matches TRBD2 (6 bases). V gave up 0 bases and J gave up 10 bases, with 13 bases separating them. The CDR3 sequence is 14 residues long. Germline V gene data show CDR1 as MNHEY and CDR2 as SVGAGI. The chain's CDR3 is CASSYSGRAGEQFF. The CDR3 DNA follows: TGTGCCAGCAGTTACTCGGGGCGGGCGGGGGAGCAGTTCTTC.

V and J are TRBV18 and TRBJ2-1; 9 bases line up with TRBD2. The CDR3 extends over 16 amino acids. J lost 6 bases, V lost 5 bases, and 11 bases had no gene match. Germline V gene data show CDR1 as KGHSH and CDR2 as LQKENI. The CDR3 loop is CASSETSGKGFNEQFF. The DNA of the CDR3 is TGTGCCAGCTCAGAGACTAGCGGTAAGGGGTTCAATGAGCAGTTCTTC.